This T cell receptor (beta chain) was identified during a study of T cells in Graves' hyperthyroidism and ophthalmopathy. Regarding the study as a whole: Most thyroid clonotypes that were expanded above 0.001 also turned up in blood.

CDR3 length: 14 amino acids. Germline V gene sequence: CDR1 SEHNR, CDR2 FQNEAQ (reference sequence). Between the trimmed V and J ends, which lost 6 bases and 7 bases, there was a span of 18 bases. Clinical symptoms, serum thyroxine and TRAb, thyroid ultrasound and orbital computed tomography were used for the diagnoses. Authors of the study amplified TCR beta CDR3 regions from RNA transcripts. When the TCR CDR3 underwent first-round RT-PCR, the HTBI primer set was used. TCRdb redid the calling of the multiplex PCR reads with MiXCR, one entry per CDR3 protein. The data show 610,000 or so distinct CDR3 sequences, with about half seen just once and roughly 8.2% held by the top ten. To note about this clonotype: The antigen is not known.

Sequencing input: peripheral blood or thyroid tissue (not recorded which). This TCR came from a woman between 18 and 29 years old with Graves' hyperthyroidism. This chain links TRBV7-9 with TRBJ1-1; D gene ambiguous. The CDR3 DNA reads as TGTGCCAGCAGTCGTACGGGTGCAACTAATGAAGCTTTCTTT. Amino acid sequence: CASSRTGATNEAFF.